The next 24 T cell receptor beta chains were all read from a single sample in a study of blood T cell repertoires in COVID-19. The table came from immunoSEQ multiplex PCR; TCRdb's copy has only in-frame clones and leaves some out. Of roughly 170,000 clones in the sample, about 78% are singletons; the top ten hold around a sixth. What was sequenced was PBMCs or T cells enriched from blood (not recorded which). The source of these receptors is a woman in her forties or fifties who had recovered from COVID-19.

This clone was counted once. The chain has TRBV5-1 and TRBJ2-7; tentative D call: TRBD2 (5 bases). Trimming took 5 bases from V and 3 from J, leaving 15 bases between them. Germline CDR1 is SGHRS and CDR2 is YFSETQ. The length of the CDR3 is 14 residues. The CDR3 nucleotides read TGCGCCAGCAGTCTTGTACTAAGCGGCTACGAGCAGTACTTC. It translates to CASSLVLSGYEQYF.

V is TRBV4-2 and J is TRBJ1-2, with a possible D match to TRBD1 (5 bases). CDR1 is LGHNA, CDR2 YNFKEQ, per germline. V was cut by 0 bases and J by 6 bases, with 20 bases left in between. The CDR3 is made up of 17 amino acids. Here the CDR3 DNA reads TGTGCCAGCAGCCAAGACTTCCCCATCAGGGAACTTAATGGCTACACCTTC. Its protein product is CASSQDFPIRELNGYTF.

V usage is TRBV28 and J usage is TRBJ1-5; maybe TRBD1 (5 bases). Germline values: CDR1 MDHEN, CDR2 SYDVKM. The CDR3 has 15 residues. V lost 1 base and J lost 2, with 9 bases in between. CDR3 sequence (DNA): TGTGCCAGCAGTTTATTATTAGGGGGCAATCAGCCCCAGCATTTT. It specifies CASSLLLGGNQPQHF.

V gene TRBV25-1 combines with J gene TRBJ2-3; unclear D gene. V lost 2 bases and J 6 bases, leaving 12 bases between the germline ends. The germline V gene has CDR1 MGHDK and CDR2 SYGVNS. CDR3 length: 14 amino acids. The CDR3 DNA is TGTGCCAGCAGTGAACGGTCCCTTAAGGATACGCAGTATTTT. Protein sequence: CASSERSLKDTQYF.

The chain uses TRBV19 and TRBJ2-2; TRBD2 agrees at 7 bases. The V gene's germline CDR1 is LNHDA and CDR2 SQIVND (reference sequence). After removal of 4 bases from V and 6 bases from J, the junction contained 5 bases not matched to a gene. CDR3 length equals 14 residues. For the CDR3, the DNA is TGTGCCAGTAGTAGCGGGAGAGAGGCCGGGGAGCTGTTTTTT. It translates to CASSSGREAGELFF.

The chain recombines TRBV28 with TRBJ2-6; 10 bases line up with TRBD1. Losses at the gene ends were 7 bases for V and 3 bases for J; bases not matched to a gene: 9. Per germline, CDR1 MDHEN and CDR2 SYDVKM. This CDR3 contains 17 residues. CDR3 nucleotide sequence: TGTGCCAGCACCACCAGACAGGGGGCAGATGGGGCCAACGTCCTGACTTTC. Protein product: CASTTRQGADGANVLTF.

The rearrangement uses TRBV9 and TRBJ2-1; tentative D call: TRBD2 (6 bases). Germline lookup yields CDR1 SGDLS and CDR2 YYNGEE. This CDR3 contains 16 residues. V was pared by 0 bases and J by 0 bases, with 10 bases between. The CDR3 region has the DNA TGTGCCAGCAGCGTAGATAGCGGCAGCTCCTACAATGAGCAGTTCTTC. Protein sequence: CASSVDSGSSYNEQFF.

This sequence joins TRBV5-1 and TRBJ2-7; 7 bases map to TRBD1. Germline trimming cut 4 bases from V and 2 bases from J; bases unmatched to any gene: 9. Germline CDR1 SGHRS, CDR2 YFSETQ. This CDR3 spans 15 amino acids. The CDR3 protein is CASSKPGQPPYEQYF. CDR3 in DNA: TGCGCCAGCAGCAAACCGGGACAGCCCCCCTACGAGCAGTACTTC.

The CDR3 nucleotides are TGTGCCAGCAGCCCCGGGGTAGCGGGATACAATGAGCAGTTCTTC. Translated, it gives CASSPGVAGYNEQFF. V and J are TRBV5-5 and TRBJ2-1, with 8 bases matching TRBD2. The CDR3 spans 15 residues. Germline CDR1 reads SGHKS; CDR2 reads YYEKEE (reference sequence). Losses at the gene ends were 4 bases for V and 4 bases for J; bases not matched to a gene: 7.

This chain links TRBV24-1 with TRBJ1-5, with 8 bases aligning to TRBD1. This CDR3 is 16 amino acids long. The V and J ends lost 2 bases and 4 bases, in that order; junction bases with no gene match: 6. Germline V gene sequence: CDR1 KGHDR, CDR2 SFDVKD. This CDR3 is CATSDSRTGRNQPQHF. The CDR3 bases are TGTGCCACCAGTGATTCTAGGACAGGGAGAAATCAGCCCCAGCATTTT.

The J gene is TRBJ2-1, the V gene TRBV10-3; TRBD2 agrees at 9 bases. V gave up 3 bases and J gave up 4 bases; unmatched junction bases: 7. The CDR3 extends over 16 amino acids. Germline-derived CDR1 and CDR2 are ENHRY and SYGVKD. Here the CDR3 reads CAISDAGGILYNEQFF. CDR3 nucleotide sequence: TGTGCCATCAGTGATGCGGGAGGGATATTATACAATGAGCAGTTCTTC.

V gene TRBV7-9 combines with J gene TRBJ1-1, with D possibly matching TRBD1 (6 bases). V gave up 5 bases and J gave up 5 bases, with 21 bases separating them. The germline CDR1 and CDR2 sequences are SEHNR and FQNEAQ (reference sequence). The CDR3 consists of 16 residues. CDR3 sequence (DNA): TGTGCCAGCAGCCCCAGTCGGGGGGGGGCGAGAACTGAAGCTTTCTTT. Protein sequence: CASSPSRGGARTEAFF.

CDR3 sequence reads: CASSLYQVATYEQYF. In DNA, the CDR3 is TGTGCCAGCAGCTTATACCAGGTGGCGACCTACGAGCAGTACTTC. The chain carries TRBV7-2 and TRBJ2-7; D ambiguous. V gave up 2 bases and J gave up 2 bases, with 13 bases separating them. The CDR3 is 15 amino acids. Germline lookup yields CDR1 SGHTA and CDR2 FQGNSA.

CDR3: CSVAASGTSDTQYF. In nucleotides, the CDR3 is TGCAGCGTTGCGGCTAGCGGGACATCAGATACGCAGTATTTT. This chain uses TRBV29-1 with TRBJ2-3; 9 positions match TRBD2. V shed 4 bases and J 4 bases; nucleotides not matched to a gene: 6. This CDR3 contains 14 residues. The V gene's germline CDR1 is SQVTM and CDR2 ANQGSEA.

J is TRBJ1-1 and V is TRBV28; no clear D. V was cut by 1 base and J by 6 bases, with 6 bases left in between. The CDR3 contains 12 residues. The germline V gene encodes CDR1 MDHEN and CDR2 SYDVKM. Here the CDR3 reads CASSLFGSEAFF. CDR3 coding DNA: TGTGCCAGCAGTTTATTCGGGTCTGAAGCTTTCTTT.

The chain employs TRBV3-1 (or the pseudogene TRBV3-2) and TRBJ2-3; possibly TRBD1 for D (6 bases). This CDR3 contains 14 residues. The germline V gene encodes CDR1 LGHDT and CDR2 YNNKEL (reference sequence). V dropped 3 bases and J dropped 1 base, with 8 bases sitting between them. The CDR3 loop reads CASSQDSGTDTQYF. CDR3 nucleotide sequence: TGTGCCAGCAGCCAGGACAGCGGCACAGATACGCAGTATTTT.

The CDR3 DNA is TGTGCCAGCAGCATGGACAGGGTTGAACAGCCCCAGCATTTT. Residues: CASSMDRVEQPQHF. This rearrangement joins TRBV21-1 to TRBJ1-5; the table names TRBD1, a call not compared with the DNA. TRBV21-1 is deemed a pseudogene. This CDR3 is built from 14 residues.

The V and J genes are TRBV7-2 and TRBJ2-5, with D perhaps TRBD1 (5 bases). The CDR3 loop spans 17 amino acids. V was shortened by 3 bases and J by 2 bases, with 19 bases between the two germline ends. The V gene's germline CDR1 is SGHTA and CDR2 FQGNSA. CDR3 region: CASSFYGDRSIQETQYF. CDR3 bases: TGTGCCAGCAGCTTTTACGGCGACAGATCAATACAAGAGACCCAGTACTTC. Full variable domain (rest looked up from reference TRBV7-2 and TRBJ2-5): GAGVSQSPSNKVTEKGKDVELRCDPISGHTALYWYRQSLGQGLEFLIYFQGNSAPDKSGLPSDRFSAERTGGSVSTLTIQRTQQEDSAVYLCASSFYGDRSIQETQYFGPGTRLLVL.

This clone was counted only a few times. The CDR3 nucleotides read TGTGCCATTGGGACTCAAGAGGACAATGAGCAGTTCTTC. Encoded protein: CAIGTQEDNEQFF. The chain recombines TRBV10-3 with TRBJ2-1, with a weak D call TRBD2 (6 bases). This CDR3 is built from 13 residues. V was clipped by 9 bases and J by 5 bases, with 14 bases between them. Germline loops: CDR1 ENHRY, CDR2 SYGVKD.

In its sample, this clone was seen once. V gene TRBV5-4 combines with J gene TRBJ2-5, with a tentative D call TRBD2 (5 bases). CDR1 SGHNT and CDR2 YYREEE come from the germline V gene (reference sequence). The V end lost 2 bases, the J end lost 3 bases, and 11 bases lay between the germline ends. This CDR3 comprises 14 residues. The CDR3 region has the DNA TGTGCCAGCAGCTTCGTCGGAGCGGAAGAGACCCAGTACTTC. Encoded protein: CASSFVGAEETQYF.

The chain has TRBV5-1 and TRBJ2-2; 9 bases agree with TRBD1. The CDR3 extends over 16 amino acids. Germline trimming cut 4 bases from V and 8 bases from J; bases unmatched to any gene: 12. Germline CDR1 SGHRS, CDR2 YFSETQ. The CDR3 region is CASSGTGTGIKGELFF. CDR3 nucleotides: TGCGCCAGCAGCGGTACCGGGACAGGGATCAAGGGGGAGCTGTTTTTT.

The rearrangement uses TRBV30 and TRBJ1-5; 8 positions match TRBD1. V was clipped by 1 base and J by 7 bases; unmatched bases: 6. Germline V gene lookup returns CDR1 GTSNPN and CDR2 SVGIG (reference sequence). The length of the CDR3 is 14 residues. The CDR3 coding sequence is TGTGCCTGGAGTGCTCTGACAGGGGCCCAGCCCCAGCATTTT. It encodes CAWSALTGAQPQHF.

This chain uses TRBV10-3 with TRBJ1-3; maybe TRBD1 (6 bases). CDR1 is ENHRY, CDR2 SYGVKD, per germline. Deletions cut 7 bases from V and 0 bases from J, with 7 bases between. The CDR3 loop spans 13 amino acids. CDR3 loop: CAIKGDSGNTIYF. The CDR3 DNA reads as TGTGCCATCAAGGGGGACTCTGGAAACACCATATATTTT.

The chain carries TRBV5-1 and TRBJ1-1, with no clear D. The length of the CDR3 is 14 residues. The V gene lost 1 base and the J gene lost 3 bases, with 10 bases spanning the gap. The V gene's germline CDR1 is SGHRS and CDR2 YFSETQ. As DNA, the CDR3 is TGCGCCAGCAGCTTGTTCGGGGTTGACACTGAAGCTTTCTTT. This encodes CASSLFGVDTEAFF.